This record looks at one T cell receptor (beta chain) sequence and its context. Antigen unknown. Germline CDR1 is DFQATT and CDR2 is SNEGSKA (reference sequence). The CDR3 totals 16 residues. Trimming shortened V by 0 bases and J by 1 base, and 15 bases separated the two germline ends. The entry originates in a study of response to subunit inactivated influenza vaccine. Study-wide findings and caveats: Authors suggested each seasonal flu vaccination may recruit only limited numbers of new T cells.

TCRdb re-called the RT-PCR reads through MiXCR, storing one row per CDR3 protein. Here the sample spans 550,000 to 600,000 distinct CDR3 sequences, about 12% being singletons. The gene calls are TRBV20-1 and TRBJ2-5, with a possible D match to TRBD2 (5 bases). The sequenced sample was PBMCs from blood, obtained on the day of vaccination. This TCR was recovered from a man over 45 who received an inactivated influenza vaccine. The CDR3 region has the DNA TGCAGTGCTAGAGACCTGGGTTCGGGGTCCCAAGAGACCCAGTACTTC. Protein: CSARDLGSGSQETQYF.